The 9 T cell receptor beta chains given below trace back to one sample, sequenced in a study of CD8+ T cells in alopecia areata (dated by TCRdb to between 2017 and 2018). The library was built by means of the immunoSEQ multiplex PCR assay. For TCR sequencing, RNA was extracted from every sample and reverse transcribed into cDNA to serve as template. TCRdb carries this immuneACCESS record with in-frame sequences only. Its versions omit some clonotypes, under half of them owing to an unresolved V gene in the studies checked, with the rest unexplained. The sample table contains 150,000 or so clones; only one count was recorded for 55% to 65% of them. The ten biggest clones cover about 4.5% of the sample. The specimen sequenced was CD4+ T cells sorted from blood. All receptors derive from a human donor in good health.

The chain uses TRBV5-1 and TRBJ2-1, with 12 positions matching TRBD2. V lost 3 bases, J lost 9 bases, and 4 bases stayed unmatched. This CDR3 is built from 14 residues. The germline gives CDR1 SGHRS, CDR2 YFSETQ. The CDR3 spells CASSSRLAGVEQFF. The CDR3 DNA reads TGCGCCAGCAGCTCCCGACTAGCGGGAGTTGAGCAGTTCTTC.

This clone was recorded at least ten times. In the same sample, other DNA sequences code for this CDR3. The V call is TRBV7-9, the J call TRBJ2-7; D is possibly TRBD2 (5 bases). Germline CDR1 reads SEHNR; CDR2 reads FQNEAQ (reference sequence). The CDR3 runs 14 residues. Between the trimmed V and J ends, which lost 5 bases and 0 bases, there was a span of 11 bases. Here the CDR3 DNA reads TGTGCCAGCAGCCCATCAGGACTCTCCTACGAGCAGTACTTC. Its translation: CASSPSGLSYEQYF.

This clone was detected only a few times. This chain connects TRBV7-9 to TRBJ2-3; tentatively, D is TRBD2 (5 bases). With 5 bases removed from V and 2 bases from J, the gap between germline ends came to 17 bases. The CDR3 is made up of 16 amino acids. CDR1 and CDR2 (germline): SEHNR, FQNEAQ (reference sequence). The CDR3, as DNA: TGTGCCAGCAGCCTGTTTAGCGCCCGTTTCACAGATACGCAGTATTTT. This sequence encodes CASSLFSARFTDTQYF.

This clone was recorded a few times. The chain carries TRBV29-1 and TRBJ2-2; D unresolved. Germline V lookup: CDR1 SQVTM, CDR2 ANQGSEA. Trimming took 4 bases from V and 7 from J, leaving 7 bases between them. The CDR3 has 11 amino acids. DNA for the CDR3: TGCAGCGTTGGGACCCACGGGGAGCTGTTTTTT. This encodes CSVGTHGELFF.

The chain is built from TRBV5-1 and TRBJ2-5; tentatively, D is TRBD2 (7 bases). Germline CDR1 SGHRS, CDR2 YFSETQ. This CDR3 spans 13 amino acids. The V end lost 4 bases, the J end lost 5 bases, and 12 bases lay between the germline ends. In nucleotides, the CDR3 is TGCGCCAGCAGCGCGGGGGCGGTGGAGACCCAGTACTTC. Residues: CASSAGAVETQYF.

There are a few counts of this clone. The rearrangement uses TRBV29-1 and TRBJ1-1; the D gene is possibly TRBD1 (5 bases). Trimming took off 6 bases at V and 1 base at J, with 9 bases between the two ends. CDR1 is SQVTM and CDR2 is ANQGSEA in the germline V gene. The CDR3 sequence is 12 residues long. The CDR3: CSVRQTNTEAFF. The DNA for the CDR3 is TGCAGCGTCCGACAGACGAACACTGAAGCTTTCTTT.

This clone has only a few counts. The chain is built from TRBV29-1 and TRBJ2-7; 9 bases match TRBD1. CDR1 SQVTM and CDR2 ANQGSEA come from the germline V gene. V lost 4 bases to trimming and J lost 6 bases; unmatched junction nucleotides: 4. The CDR3 consists of 12 residues. CDR3 sequence reads: CSVAGQGAEQYF. In nucleotides, the CDR3 is TGCAGCGTTGCGGGACAGGGAGCCGAGCAGTACTTC.

This clone was recorded only once. This sequence joins TRBV6-1 and TRBJ2-1; D possibly corresponds to TRBD2 (6 bases). Trimming stripped 1 base from V and 10 bases from J, with 8 bases between. Germline V gene data show CDR1 as MNHNS and CDR2 as SASEGT. This CDR3 has 12 amino acids. CDR3 sequence reads: CASSEVGGEQFF. The CDR3 nucleotides are TGTGCCAGCAGTGAAGTTGGGGGGGAGCAGTTCTTC.

This clone has a handful of counts. CDR3: CAWSWEVSGNTIYF. The CDR3 bases are TGTGCCTGGAGTTGGGAGGTATCCGGAAACACCATATATTTT. The gene calls are TRBV30 and TRBJ1-3; D is ambiguous. Trimming cost V 2 bases and J 4 bases, with 12 bases left between them. The CDR3 length is 14 residues. CDR1 GTSNPN and CDR2 SVGIG come from the germline V gene (reference sequence).